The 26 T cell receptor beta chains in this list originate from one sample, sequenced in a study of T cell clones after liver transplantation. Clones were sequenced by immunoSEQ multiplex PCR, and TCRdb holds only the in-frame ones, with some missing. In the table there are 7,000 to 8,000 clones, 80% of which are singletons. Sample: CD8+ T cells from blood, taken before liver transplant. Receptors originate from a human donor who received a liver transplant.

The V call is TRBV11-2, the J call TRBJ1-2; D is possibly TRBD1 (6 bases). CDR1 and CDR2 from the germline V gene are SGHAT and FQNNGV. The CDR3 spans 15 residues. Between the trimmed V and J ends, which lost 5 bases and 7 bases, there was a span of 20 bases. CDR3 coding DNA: TGTGCCAGCAGCCCTCTCAACAGGGAAGTGGCTGGCTACACCTTC. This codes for CASSPLNREVAGYTF.

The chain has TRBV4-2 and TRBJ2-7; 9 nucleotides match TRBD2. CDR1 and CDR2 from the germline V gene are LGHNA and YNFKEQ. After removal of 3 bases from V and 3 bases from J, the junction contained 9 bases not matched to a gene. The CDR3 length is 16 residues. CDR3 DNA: TGTGCCAGCAGCCAGGCCATAGCGGGGGAGGTCTACGAGCAGTACTTC. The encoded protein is CASSQAIAGEVYEQYF.

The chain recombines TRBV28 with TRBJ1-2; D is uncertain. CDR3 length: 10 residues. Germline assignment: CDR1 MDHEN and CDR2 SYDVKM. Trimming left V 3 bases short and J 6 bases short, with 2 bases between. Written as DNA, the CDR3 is TGTGCCAGCAGTTTTAATGGCTACACCTTC. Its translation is CASSFNGYTF.

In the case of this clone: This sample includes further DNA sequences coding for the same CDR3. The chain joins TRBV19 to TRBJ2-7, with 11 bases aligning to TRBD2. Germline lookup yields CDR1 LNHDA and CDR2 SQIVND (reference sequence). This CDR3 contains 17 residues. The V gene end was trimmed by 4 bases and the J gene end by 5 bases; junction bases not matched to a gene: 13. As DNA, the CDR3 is TGTGCCAGTAGTACCCCCCTCCTAGCGGGGGGATCCCACGAGCAGTACTTC. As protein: CASSTPLLAGGSHEQYF. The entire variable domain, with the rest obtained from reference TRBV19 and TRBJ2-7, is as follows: DGGITQSPKYLFRKEGQNVTLSCEQNLNHDAMYWYRQDPGQGLRLIYYSQIVNDFQKGDIAEGYSVSREKKESFPLTVTSAQKNPTAFYLCASSTPLLAGGSHEQYFGPGTRLTVT.

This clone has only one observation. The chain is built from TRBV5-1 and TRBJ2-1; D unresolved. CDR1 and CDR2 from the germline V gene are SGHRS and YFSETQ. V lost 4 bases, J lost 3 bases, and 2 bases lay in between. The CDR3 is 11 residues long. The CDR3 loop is CASSLYNEQFF. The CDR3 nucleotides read TGCGCCAGCAGCCTCTACAATGAGCAGTTCTTC.

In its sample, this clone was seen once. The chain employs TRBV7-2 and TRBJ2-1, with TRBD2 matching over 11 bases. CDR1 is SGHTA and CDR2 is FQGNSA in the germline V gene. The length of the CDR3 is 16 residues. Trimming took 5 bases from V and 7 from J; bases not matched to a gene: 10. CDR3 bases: TGTGCCAGCAGCGGAGAACTAGCGGGGGCCAAGAATGAGCAGTTCTTC. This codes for CASSGELAGAKNEQFF.

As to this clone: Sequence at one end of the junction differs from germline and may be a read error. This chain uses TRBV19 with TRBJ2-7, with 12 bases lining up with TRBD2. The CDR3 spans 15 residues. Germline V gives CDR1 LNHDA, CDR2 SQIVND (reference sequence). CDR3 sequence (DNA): TGTGTCAGTAGTCTCCGACTAGCGGGGGTGGTAGAGCAGTACTTC. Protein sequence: CVSSLRLAGVVEQYF.

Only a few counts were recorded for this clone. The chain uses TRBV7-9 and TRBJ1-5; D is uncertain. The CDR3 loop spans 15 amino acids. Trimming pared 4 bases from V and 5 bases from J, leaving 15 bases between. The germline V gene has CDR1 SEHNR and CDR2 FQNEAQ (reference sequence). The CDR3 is CASSSIESGYQPQHF. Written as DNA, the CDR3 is TGTGCCAGCAGCTCAATAGAATCGGGGTATCAGCCCCAGCATTTT.

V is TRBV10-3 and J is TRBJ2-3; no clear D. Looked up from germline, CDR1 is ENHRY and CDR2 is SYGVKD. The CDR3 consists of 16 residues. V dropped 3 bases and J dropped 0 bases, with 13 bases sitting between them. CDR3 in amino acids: CAISDYGFDSTDTQYF. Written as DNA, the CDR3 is TGTGCCATCAGTGATTACGGGTTTGATAGCACAGATACGCAGTATTTT.

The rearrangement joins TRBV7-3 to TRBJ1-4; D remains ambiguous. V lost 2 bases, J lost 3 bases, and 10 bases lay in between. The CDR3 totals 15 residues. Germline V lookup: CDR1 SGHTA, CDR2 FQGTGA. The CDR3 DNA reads TGTGCCAGCAGCTTAGGACTGGAATCTAATGAAAAACTGTTTTTT. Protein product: CASSLGLESNEKLFF.

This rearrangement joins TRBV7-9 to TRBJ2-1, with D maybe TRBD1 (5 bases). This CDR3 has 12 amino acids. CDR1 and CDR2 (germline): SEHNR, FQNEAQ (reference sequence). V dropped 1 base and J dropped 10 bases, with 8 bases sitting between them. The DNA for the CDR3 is TGTGCCAGCAGCTTAGAAGCAGGGGAGCAGTTCTTC. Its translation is CASSLEAGEQFF.

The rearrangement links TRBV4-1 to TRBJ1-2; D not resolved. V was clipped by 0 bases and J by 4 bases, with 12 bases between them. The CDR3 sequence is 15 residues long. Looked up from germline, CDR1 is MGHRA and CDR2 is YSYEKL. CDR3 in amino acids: CASSQDPGIAYGYTF. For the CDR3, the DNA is TGCGCCAGCAGCCAAGACCCCGGCATAGCCTATGGCTACACCTTC.

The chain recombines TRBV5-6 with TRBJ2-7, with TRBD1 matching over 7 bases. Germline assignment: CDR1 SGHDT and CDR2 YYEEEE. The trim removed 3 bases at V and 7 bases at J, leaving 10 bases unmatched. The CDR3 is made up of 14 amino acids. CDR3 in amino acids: CASSSGTDKLEQYF. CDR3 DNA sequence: TGTGCCAGCAGCTCCGGGACAGATAAGTTGGAGCAGTACTTC.

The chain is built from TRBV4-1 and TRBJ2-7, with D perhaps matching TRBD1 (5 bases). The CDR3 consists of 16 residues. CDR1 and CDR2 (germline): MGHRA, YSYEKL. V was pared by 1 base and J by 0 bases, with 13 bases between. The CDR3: CASSQAQTTASYEQYF. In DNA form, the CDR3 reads TGCGCCAGCAGCCAAGCTCAGACGACAGCCTCCTACGAGCAGTACTTC.

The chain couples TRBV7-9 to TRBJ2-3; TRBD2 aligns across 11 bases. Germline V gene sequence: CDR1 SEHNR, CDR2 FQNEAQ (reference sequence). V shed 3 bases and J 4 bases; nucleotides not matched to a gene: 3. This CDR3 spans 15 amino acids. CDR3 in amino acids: CASSFSGGASDTQYF. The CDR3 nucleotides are TGTGCCAGCAGCTTTAGCGGGGGGGCCTCAGATACGCAGTATTTT. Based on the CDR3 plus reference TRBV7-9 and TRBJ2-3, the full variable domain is DTGVSQNPRHKITKRGQNVTFRCDPISEHNRLYWYRQTLGQGPEFLTYFQNEAQLEKSRLLSDRFSAERPKGSFSTLEIQRTEQGDSAMYLCASSFSGGASDTQYFGPGTRLTVL.

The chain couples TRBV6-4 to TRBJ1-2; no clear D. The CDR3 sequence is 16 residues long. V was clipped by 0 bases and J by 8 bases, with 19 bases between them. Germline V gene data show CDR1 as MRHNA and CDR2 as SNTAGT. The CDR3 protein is CASSDSIETQWEGYTF. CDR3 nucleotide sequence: TGTGCCAGCAGTGACTCGATAGAAACGCAATGGGAGGGCTACACCTTC.

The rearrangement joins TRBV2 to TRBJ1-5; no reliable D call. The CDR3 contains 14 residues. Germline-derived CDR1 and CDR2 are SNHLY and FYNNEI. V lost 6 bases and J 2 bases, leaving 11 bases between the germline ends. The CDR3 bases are TGTGCCAGCAGAGAACGTGGAGGCAATCAGCCCCAGCATTTT. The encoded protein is CASRERGGNQPQHF.

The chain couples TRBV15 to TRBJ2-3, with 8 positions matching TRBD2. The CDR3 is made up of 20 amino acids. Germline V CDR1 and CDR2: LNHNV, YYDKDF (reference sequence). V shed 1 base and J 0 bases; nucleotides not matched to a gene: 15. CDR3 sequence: CATSRAIAAGAGTSTDTQYF. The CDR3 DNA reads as TGTGCCACCAGCAGAGCCATCGCAGCGGGGGCGGGGACTAGCACAGATACGCAGTATTTT.

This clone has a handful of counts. The CDR3 loop is CASSLSPGNTGELFF. For the CDR3, the DNA is TGTGCCAGCAGTTTATCGCCGGGGAACACCGGGGAGCTGTTTTTT. The chain has TRBV28 and TRBJ2-2; D call uncertain. Germline V gene data show CDR1 as MDHEN and CDR2 as SYDVKM. This CDR3 is built from 15 residues. V was trimmed by 1 base and J by 1 base, leaving 7 bases between them.

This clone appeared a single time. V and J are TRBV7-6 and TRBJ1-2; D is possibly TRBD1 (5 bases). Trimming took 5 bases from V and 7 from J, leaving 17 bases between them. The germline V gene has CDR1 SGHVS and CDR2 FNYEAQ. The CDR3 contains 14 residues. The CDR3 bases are TGTGCCAGCAGCCCCGGGACTCTCTCGGGTGGCTACACCTTC. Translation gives CASSPGTLSGGYTF. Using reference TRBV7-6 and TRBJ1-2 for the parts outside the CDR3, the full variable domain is GAGVSQSPRYKVTKRGQDVALRCDPISGHVSLYWYRQALGQGPEFLTYFNYEAQQDKSGLPNDRFSAERPEGSISTLTIQRTEQRDSAMYRCASSPGTLSGGYTFGSGTRLTVV.

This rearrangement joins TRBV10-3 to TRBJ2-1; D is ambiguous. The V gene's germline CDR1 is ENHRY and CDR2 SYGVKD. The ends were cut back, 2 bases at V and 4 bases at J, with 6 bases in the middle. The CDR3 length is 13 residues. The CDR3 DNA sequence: TGTGCCATCAGTGAGACAGCTTACAATGAGCAGTTCTTC. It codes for CAISETAYNEQFF.

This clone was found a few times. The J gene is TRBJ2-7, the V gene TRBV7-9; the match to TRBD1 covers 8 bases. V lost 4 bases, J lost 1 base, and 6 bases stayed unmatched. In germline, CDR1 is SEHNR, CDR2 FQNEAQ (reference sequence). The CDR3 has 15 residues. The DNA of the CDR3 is TGTGCCAGCAGCTCCCGGGACAGGCCATCCTACGAGCAGTACTTC. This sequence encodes CASSSRDRPSYEQYF.

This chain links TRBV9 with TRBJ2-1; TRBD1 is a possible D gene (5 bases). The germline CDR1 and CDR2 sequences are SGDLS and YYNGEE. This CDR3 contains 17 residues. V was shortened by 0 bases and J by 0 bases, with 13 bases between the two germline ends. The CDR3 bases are TGTGCCAGCAGCGTAGACTCGACAGCCAGCTCCTACAATGAGCAGTTCTTC. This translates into CASSVDSTASSYNEQFF.

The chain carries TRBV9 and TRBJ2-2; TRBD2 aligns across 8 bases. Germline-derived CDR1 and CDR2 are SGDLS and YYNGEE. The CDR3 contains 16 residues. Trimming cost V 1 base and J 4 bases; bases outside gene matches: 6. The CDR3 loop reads CASSVSGLGGTGELFF. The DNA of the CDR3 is TGTGCCAGCAGCGTATCGGGACTAGGAGGCACCGGGGAGCTGTTTTTT.

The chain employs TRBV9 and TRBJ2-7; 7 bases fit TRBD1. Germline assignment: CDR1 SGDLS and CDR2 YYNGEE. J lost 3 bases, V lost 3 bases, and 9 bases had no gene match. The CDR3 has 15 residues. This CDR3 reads CASSEDEGQIYEQYF. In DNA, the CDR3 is TGTGCCAGCAGCGAGGATGAGGGACAGATCTACGAGCAGTACTTC.

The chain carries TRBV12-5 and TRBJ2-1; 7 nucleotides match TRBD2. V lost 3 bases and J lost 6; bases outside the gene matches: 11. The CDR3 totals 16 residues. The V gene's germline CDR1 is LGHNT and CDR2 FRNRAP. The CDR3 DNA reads TGTGCTAGTGGTTTTCTTACTGGGGGGGAGGGCAATGAGCAGTTCTTC. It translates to CASGFLTGGEGNEQFF.